This TCR beta chain stems from a study of stem cell transplantation in POMP-related autoinflammatory disease. Method: immunoSEQ multiplex PCR; TCRdb's copy keeps in-frame clones and lacks some. The data contain some 69,000 clones, approximately 91% of them singletons. J gave up 3 bases and V 6 bases, and 4 bases lay outside the gene matches. CDR1 is ENHRY, CDR2 SYGVKD, per germline. The CDR3 is 15 residues long. The sequencing used CD4+ T cells from PBMCs, collected after stem cell transplantation. The V call is TRBV10-3, the J call TRBJ2-2; 10 nucleotides line up with TRBD2. This receptor was identified in a human patient with POMP-related autoinflammation and immune dysregulation (PRAID). Part of the T cell pool may stem from the graft donor. CDR3 residues: CAISAGTSDTGELFF. CDR3 nucleotides: TGTGCCATCAGCGCCGGGACTAGCGACACCGGGGAGCTGTTTTTT.